This T cell receptor beta chain was sequenced in a study of HIV-infected patients and healthy controls. cDNA was made from 500 ng RNA using alpha and beta constant primers. Alpha and beta chain libraries were made separately by chain-specific third strand synthesis with multiplexing indices. A single record per CDR3 protein comes from TCRdb applying MiXCR to the 5' RACE reads. This table holds about 7,900 distinct CDR3 sequences, roughly 9% found once. Follow-up blood was drawn about 14 weeks, roughly three months, after antiretroviral therapy began. No cell fractionation was done, so the repertoire covers all unsorted peripheral blood T cells. This clonotype is labeled as medium-sized. Antigen: not known. Broader study findings: Significantly higher mean Gini indices appeared in HIV-infected repertoires, possibly reflecting oligoclonality. HIV-associated CDR3 frequencies dropped significantly during therapy; CMV-associated ones, mostly rising, changed nonsignificantly.

CDR3 length: 12 residues. Trimming took 6 bases from V and 6 from J, leaving 12 bases between them. The V gene's germline CDR1 is MDHEN and CDR2 SYDVKM. The origin of this receptor is an adult with HIV infection. The sequencing here drew on blood, taken during antiretroviral therapy. This chain links TRBV28 with TRBJ2-7, with a possible D match to TRBD2 (5 bases). The CDR3 loop is CASSLLRGEQYF. Here the CDR3 DNA reads TGTGCCAGCAGCCTCCTTCGGGGCGAGCAGTACTTC.